One and the same sample provided the 16 T cell receptor beta chains below, sequenced in a study of blood T cell repertoires in COVID-19. Using immunoSEQ multiplex PCR, the repertoire was profiled, and TCRdb retains in-frame clones only, with some absent. This repertoire shows 300,000 to 350,000 clones, around 90% found once; its top ten account for around 2.1%. The sample comprised peripheral blood. These receptors originate from a man younger than 30 with active or convalescent COVID-19.

The chain joins TRBV6-6 to TRBJ1-4, with a tentative D call TRBD1 (6 bases). Trimming shortened V by 6 bases and J by 3 bases, and 11 bases separated the two germline ends. The CDR3 has 14 amino acids. Looked up from germline, CDR1 is MNHNY and CDR2 is SVGAGI (reference sequence). The CDR3 loop is CASSFGQPNEKLFF. The CDR3 nucleotides are TGTGCCAGCAGCTTCGGACAGCCTAATGAAAAACTGTTTTTT.

The chain links TRBV28 to TRBJ2-7, with D possibly TRBD2 on 5 matching bases. Between the trimmed V and J ends, which lost 5 bases and 5 bases, there was a span of 16 bases. CDR1 MDHEN and CDR2 SYDVKM come from the germline V gene. The CDR3 contains 14 residues. The chain's CDR3 is CASSNVGVSHEQYF. Written as DNA, the CDR3 is TGTGCCAGCAGTAATGTCGGGGTTTCACACGAGCAGTACTTC.

V gene TRBV9 combines with J gene TRBJ1-4; TRBD1 matches at 7 bases. CDR3 length: 13 amino acids. The germline CDR1 and CDR2 sequences are SGDLS and YYNGEE. V was clipped by 4 bases and J by 6 bases; unmatched bases: 3. CDR3 sequence reads: CASSPGQDEKLFF. CDR3 DNA sequence: TGTGCCAGCAGCCCCGGACAGGATGAAAAACTGTTTTTT.

The J gene is TRBJ2-4, the V gene TRBV7-8, with 10 nucleotides matching TRBD2. Germline V gives CDR1 SGHVS, CDR2 FQNEAQ. With V trimmed by 5 bases and J by 0 bases, 13 bases remained unmatched. CDR3 size: 19 residues. CDR3 loop: CASSERLAGWGLAKNIQYF. The DNA for the CDR3 is TGTGCCAGCAGCGAGAGACTAGCGGGTTGGGGACTAGCCAAAAACATTCAGTACTTC.

This chain joins TRBV11-2 and TRBJ2-1; tentative D call: TRBD2 (6 bases). The CDR3 is 13 amino acids. CDR1 is SGHAT, CDR2 FQNNGV, per germline. Between the trimmed V and J ends, which lost 5 bases and 6 bases, there was a span of 11 bases. This CDR3 reads CASSRLGINEQFF. The CDR3, as DNA: TGTGCCAGCAGCCGACTAGGAATCAATGAGCAGTTCTTC.

This sequence joins TRBV28 and TRBJ1-2, with TRBD1 identical over 8 bases. With 10 bases clipped from V and 7 bases from J, the junction kept 8 bases outside the gene matches. There are 12 residues in the CDR3. The germline CDR1 and CDR2 sequences are MDHEN and SYDVKM. CDR3 sequence reads: CAIRQGSAGYTF. Here the CDR3 DNA reads TGTGCCATCAGACAGGGGTCGGCTGGCTACACCTTC.

This clone was recorded only once. V and J are TRBV27 and TRBJ2-1, with D possibly being TRBD2 (6 bases). Trimming removed 2 bases at V and 7 bases at J, with 12 bases between. This CDR3 contains 14 residues. CDR1 and CDR2 (germline): MNHEY, SMNVEV (reference sequence). Here the CDR3 DNA reads TGTGCCAGCAGTTTAGCGCTAGGGAGGAATGAGCAGTTCTTC. Translated: CASSLALGRNEQFF.

V is TRBV11-3 and J is TRBJ1-1; a possible D gene is TRBD1 (6 bases). Germline V CDR1 and CDR2: SGHNT, YENEEA. V lost 5 bases and J 4 bases, leaving 11 bases between the germline ends. The CDR3 has 13 amino acids. CDR3 region: CASSVRGSTEAFF. The CDR3 nucleotides read TGTGCCAGCAGCGTCAGGGGATCCACTGAAGCTTTCTTT.

Only a few counts were recorded for this clone. The gene calls are TRBV7-9 and TRBJ1-5; 7 nucleotides line up with TRBD1. The CDR3 extends over 14 amino acids. V shed 4 bases, J shed 1 base, and the junction held 1 base outside the gene matches. Germline loops: CDR1 SEHNR, CDR2 FQNEAQ (reference sequence). CDR3 in amino acids: CASSSGQSNQPQHF. The DNA of the CDR3 is TGTGCCAGCAGCTCGGGACAGAGCAATCAGCCCCAGCATTTT.

The chain has TRBV13 and TRBJ2-1; 9 bases are shared with TRBD2. The CDR3 spans 15 residues. CDR1 and CDR2 from the germline V gene are PRHDT and FYEKMQ (reference sequence). Germline trimming cut 5 bases from V and 8 bases from J; bases unmatched to any gene: 10. The DNA for the CDR3 is TGTGCCAGCAGCCATAGCGGGGGCCCCTGGGATGAGCAGTTCTTC. Its translation: CASSHSGGPWDEQFF.

This clone occurred once. J is TRBJ1-1 and V is TRBV7-9; D is ambiguous. The CDR3 consists of 16 residues. Trimming took 5 bases from V and 1 from J, leaving 17 bases between them. Germline CDR1 is SEHNR and CDR2 is FQNEAQ (reference sequence). CDR3 DNA: TGTGCCAGCAGCCCCGGAGTTGAGAAACCGAACACTGAAGCTTTCTTT. Translated: CASSPGVEKPNTEAFF.

The rearrangement links TRBV3-1 (or the pseudogene TRBV3-2) to TRBJ1-6; no firm D call. The CDR3 runs 15 residues. Germline CDR1 LGHDT, CDR2 YNNKEL (reference sequence). The ends were cut back, 1 base at V and 6 bases at J, with 10 bases in the middle. This chain's CDR3 is CASSQVTAGNSPLHF. The DNA of the CDR3 is TGTGCCAGCAGCCAAGTTACAGCGGGTAATTCACCCCTCCACTTT.

The chain carries TRBV4-3 and TRBJ1-3, with no clear D. The length of the CDR3 is 15 residues. Trimming pared 0 bases from V and 4 bases from J, leaving 10 bases between. Germline CDR1 LGHNA, CDR2 YSLEER. The CDR3 DNA follows: TGCGCCAGCAGCCAAGAGGAGGGAATGGGAAACACCATATATTTT. Protein sequence: CASSQEEGMGNTIYF.

The V call is TRBV6-5, the J call TRBJ2-2; tentatively, D is TRBD1 (6 bases). Trimming cost V 5 bases and J 3 bases, with 13 bases left between them. This CDR3 comprises 15 residues. Germline CDR1 is MNHEY and CDR2 is SVGAGI. CDR3 region: CASSPLDRHTGELFF. DNA for the CDR3: TGTGCCAGCAGTCCCTTGGACAGACACACCGGGGAGCTGTTTTTT.

The V and J genes are TRBV3-1 (or the pseudogene TRBV3-2) and TRBJ2-2; 7 nucleotides align to TRBD2. Looked up from germline, CDR1 is LGHDT and CDR2 is YNNKEL (reference sequence). V lost 11 bases and J lost 3; bases outside the gene matches: 15. This CDR3 is built from 16 residues. CDR3 DNA: TGTGCCCAGCAGCGGGGACGATTCTTTTACACCGGGGAGCTGTTTTTT. Amino acid sequence: CAQQRGRFFYTGELFF.

The chain's CDR3 is CASNRGQGFNEQFF. The CDR3 region has the DNA TGTGCCAGCAACCGGGGACAGGGATTCAATGAGCAGTTCTTC. V and J are TRBV6-5 and TRBJ2-1, with 9 nucleotides matching TRBD1. Germline assignment: CDR1 MNHEY and CDR2 SVGAGI. This CDR3 is built from 14 residues. V gave up 7 bases and J gave up 6 bases; unmatched junction bases: 7.